The clone carrying this T cell receptor (beta chain) came up a few times. Germline V gives CDR1 SGHVS, CDR2 FNYEAQ. V was cut by 5 bases and J by 6 bases, with 8 bases left in between. The CDR3 length is 12 residues. The record originates from a study of T cells in Graves' hyperthyroidism and ophthalmopathy. RNA transcripts were the template for amplifying TCR beta CDR3 regions. The primer set for the first-round RT-PCR of the TCR CDR3 was HTBI. One entry per CDR3 protein results from TCRdb running MiXCR on the multiplex PCR reads. The sample yields a few hundred thousand distinct CDR3 sequences, about an eighth seen once.

The TCR originated in a woman between 18 and 29 years old with Graves' hyperthyroidism. This rearrangement joins TRBV7-6 to TRBJ1-5; D unclear. Sequencing was performed on blood. CDR3 bases: TGTGCCAGCAGCCCCTCGGGTCAGCCCCAGCATTTT. Its translation: CASSPSGQPQHF.